This T cell receptor (beta chain) derives from a study of T cell repertoires in cytomegalovirus infection. Overall study context: Carrying CMV and the relevant HLA type showed in public TCR beta signatures.

A remark on this clonotype: Its antigen is unknown.

The germline gives CDR1 DFQATT, CDR2 SNEGSKA (reference sequence). The length of the CDR3 is 16 residues. V trimming: 0 bases; J trimming: 3 bases; junction bases outside the gene matches: 8. Via MiXCR, TCRdb re-called the reads, giving one row per CDR3 protein. The sample contains 650,000 to 850,000 distinct CDR3 sequences, around 29% of which appear only once. The sequenced sample was cultured CD8+ T cells from PBMCs, obtained from culture after CMV antigen stimulation. The J gene is TRBJ1-5, the V gene TRBV20-1; TRBD1 agrees at 7 bases. This receptor was identified in a human donor in good health (CMV status not recorded). Some clones in this sample may be carry-over from other donors' samples. The CDR3 DNA is TGCAGTGCTAGAGATCGAGAGGGACAGTCCAATCAGCCCCAGCATTTT. The encoded protein is CSARDREGQSNQPQHF.